This T cell receptor (beta chain) was sequenced during a study of vaccination and CD4 T cells after COVID-19. Study in general: Investigators drew the post-COVID samples a median roughly 99 days after diagnosis, with a range of 35 to 161. In the control cultures, a CEFX pool, an HIV-1 Nef pool, or no peptide was supplied.

Scientists ran DNA taken from cultured CD4+ T cells through the Oncomine TCR Beta short-read assay for sequencing. Genomic DNA was extracted from cultured CD4+ T cells. TCRdb reanalysed the PCR reads using MiXCR and keeps one entry per CDR3 protein. Of about 20,000 distinct CDR3 sequences listed, nearly 55% are singletons. This clonotype has a single count. The antigen remains undetermined. This sample's treatment: roughly 10-day PBMC culture with coronavirus spike peptide pools or control peptides (ViraFEST assay). Positivity by PCR occurred from March to December 2020, a period that predated US Alpha, Beta and Delta variants. The CDR3 length is 13 residues. CDR1 and CDR2 from the germline V gene are GTSNPN and SVGIG (reference sequence). The V and J ends lost 8 bases and 3 bases, in that order; junction bases with no gene match: 7.

The source material was CD4+ T cells from blood, cultured in vitro. The J gene is TRBJ2-3, the V gene TRBV30, with 8 bases matching TRBD2. This receptor was obtained from a human donor who had recovered from COVID-19. CDR3 in DNA: TGTGCCGCCCCCGGGACTAGTACAGATACGCAGTATTTT. Translated, it gives CAAPGTSTDTQYF.